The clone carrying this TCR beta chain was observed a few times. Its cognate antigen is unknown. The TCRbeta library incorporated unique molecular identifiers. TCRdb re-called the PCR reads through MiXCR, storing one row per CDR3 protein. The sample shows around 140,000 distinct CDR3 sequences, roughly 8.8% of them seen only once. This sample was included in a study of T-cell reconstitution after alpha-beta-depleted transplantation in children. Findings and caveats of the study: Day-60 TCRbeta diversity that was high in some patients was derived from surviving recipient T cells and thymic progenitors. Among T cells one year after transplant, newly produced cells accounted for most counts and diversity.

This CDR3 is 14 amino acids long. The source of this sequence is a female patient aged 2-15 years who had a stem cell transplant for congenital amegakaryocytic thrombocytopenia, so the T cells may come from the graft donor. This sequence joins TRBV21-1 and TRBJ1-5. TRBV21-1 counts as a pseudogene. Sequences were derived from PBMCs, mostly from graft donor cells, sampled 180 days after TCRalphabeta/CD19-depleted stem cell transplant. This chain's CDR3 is CASSNWEGNQPQHF. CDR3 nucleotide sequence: TGTGCCAGCAGCAATTGGGAGGGCAATCAGCCCCAGCATTTT.